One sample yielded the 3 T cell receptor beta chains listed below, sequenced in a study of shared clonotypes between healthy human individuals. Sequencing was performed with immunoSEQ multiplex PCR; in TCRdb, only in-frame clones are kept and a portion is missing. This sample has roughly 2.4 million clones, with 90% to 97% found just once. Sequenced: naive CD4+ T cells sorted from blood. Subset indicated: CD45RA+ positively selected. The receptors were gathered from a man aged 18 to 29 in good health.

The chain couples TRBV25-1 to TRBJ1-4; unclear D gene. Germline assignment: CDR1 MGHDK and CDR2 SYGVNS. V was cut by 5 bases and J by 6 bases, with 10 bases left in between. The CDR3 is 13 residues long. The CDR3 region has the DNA TGTGCCAGCAGTAGTTGGGCTGATGAAAAACTGTTTTTT. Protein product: CASSSWADEKLFF.

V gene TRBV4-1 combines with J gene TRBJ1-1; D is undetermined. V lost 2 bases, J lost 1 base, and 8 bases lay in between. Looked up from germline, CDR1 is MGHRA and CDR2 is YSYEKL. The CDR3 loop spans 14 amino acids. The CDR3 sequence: CASSQPTQNTEAFF. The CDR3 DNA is TGCGCCAGCAGCCAACCCACCCAGAACACTGAAGCTTTCTTT.

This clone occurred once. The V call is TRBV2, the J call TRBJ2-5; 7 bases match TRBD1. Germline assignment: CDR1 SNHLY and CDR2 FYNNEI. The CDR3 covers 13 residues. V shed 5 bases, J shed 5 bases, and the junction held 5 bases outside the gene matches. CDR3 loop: CASSLDREETQYF. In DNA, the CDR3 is TGTGCCAGCAGTCTCGACAGGGAGGAGACCCAGTACTTC.